This T cell receptor (beta chain) was documented in a study of human T cells and chemical hapten exposure (dated by TCRdb to about 2021). About the investigation overall: For sensitization, 2% DPC in acetone was applied to a 2 cm by 2 cm area of upper inner arm skin. Patients additionally received weekly therapeutic DPC doses to the scalp throughout the approximately 22-week study period. Patch testing was done on the upper back using Finn chambers containing 0.01% DPC, and results were scored after 6 days according to International Contact Dermatitis Research Group standards. The patient cohort, mostly female, included alopecia areata with under or over 50% scalp involvement, alopecia totalis and alopecia universalis. The libraries were sequenced as a pool, and the TCR yield per sample differed mostly because of small variations in library volumes within the pool. Peripheral blood TCR repertoire changes were tracked in vivo in alopecia patients during primary and secondary sensitization to the hapten diphenylcyclopropenone (DPC). Patient blood was sampled pre-sensitization (week 0) and at 2, 6 and about 24 weeks after DPC sensitization. Blood for TCR sequencing was provided by twenty-nine alopecia patients at one to four time points (pre-sensitization, 2, 6 and 24 weeks).

The CDR3 has 13 amino acids, counting the end cysteine and phenylalanine. The sequence is cut down to CDR3 DNA, 39 bases in frame from base 1. V is reduced by 2 bases and J by 6 bases, leaving a spacing of 10 bases between them. CDR1 and CDR2 were assigned from the germline V gene as SGHTA and FQGNSA. General findings and caveats noted by the study authors: The number of PT1 expanded TCRs positively correlated with patch test score, significant at thresholds 8, 16 and 32 but not 4. Because every patient had alopecia, a presumed autoimmune disease, the patients' immune response might differ from that of healthy individuals. No change with DPC sensitization was found in the number of TCRs above 1 in 1000 frequency, and no evidence of global repertoire structure alterations was found. Expanded TCRs formed significantly more large CDR3 similarity clusters than pre-sensitization or healthy control sets, consistent with antigen-driven responses. Repeated subsampling changed both the strength of the expansion versus patch-test correlation and the threshold at which that correlation became significant.

Per the publication, the time point label means: pre-sensitization, week 0. Taken with the paper, the label for treatment or condition translates to: therapeutic diphenylcyclopropenone sensitization with weekly scalp DPC. Blood at each patch-test visit was drawn before the patch test was applied. Eligible patients were aged 18 to 70, diagnosed with alopecia, deemed suitable for DPC therapy, and excluded if pregnant. Unfractionated whole blood was collected in Tempus Blood RNA tubes, and total RNA was extracted from that blood. The method behind the library was RACE. Sequencer: NextSeq 500. Library preparation attached unique molecular identifiers to individual cDNA molecules for quantitative, reproducible TCR counting. From each blood RNA sample, both TCR alpha and TCR beta chains were sequenced. Concerning the study's data processing: Samples had a median of about 96,000 TCRs, with a range from roughly 23,224 to 700,000. The Decombinator software suite was used to annotate the V, J and CDR3 of the TCR reads. Every sample was subsampled to the same number of TCRs (28,000) for the PS versus PT1 abundance plots. Expanded TCRs were defined as absent before sensitization and observed at least eight times at the 2-week time point. TCRdb reanalyzed the raw reads on its own, using fastp at Q25 for trimming and MiXCR for clone calling, and kept in-frame beta chains. Records with the same CDR3 protein are collapsed into one entry carrying the most frequent genes and DNA. Here the V and J calls rest on TCRdb's processing, not on the authors' analysis. This sample holds some 74,000 distinct CDR3 sequences; about 15% were observed only once. The ten most abundant clones make up approximately 4.5% of the sample.

Many counts were recorded for this clonotype. It has no known antigen specificity. Per-base quality was not reported, and no clone a single base away is much larger than it. The origin of this receptor is a woman aged 45-60 years with alopecia areata. Some clones in this sample may be carry-over from other donors' samples. The sequenced sample was whole blood, obtained in connection with sensitization to the hapten diphenylcyclopropenone (DPC). The chain uses TRBV7-2 and TRBJ1-1; no D segment can be confidently identified. CDR3 reads: CASSLFGGAEAFF. The nucleotides read TGTGCCAGCAGCTTATTTGGCGGGGCTGAAGCTTTCTTT.